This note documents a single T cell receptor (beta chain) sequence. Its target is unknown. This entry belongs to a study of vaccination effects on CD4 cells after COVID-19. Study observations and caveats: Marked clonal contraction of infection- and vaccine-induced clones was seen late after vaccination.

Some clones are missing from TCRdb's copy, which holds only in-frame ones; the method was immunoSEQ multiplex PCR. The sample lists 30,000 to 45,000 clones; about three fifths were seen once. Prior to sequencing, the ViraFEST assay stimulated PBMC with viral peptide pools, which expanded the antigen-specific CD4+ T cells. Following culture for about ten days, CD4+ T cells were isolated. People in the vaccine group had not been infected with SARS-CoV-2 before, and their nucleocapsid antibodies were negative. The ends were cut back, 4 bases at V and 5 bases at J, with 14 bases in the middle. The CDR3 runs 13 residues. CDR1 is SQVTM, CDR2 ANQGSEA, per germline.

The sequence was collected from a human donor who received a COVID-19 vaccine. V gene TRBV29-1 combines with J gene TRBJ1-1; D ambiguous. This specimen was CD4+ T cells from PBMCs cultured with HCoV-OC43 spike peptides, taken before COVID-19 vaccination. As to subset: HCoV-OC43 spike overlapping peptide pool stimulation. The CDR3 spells CSVVGDRSTEAFF. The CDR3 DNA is TGCAGCGTTGTAGGCGACCGATCAACTGAAGCTTTCTTT.